One T cell receptor beta chain is described in this entry. The antigen is undetermined. This sample was included in a study of CD8+CD57+ T cells in acquired aplastic anemia. The overall study: Mean DNA quantity obtained from sorted CD4+ and CD8+ cells was about 3 ug.

The germline CDR1 and CDR2 sequences are MDHEN and SYDVKM. The CDR3 sequence is 13 residues long. The V and J ends lost 7 bases and 2 bases, in that order; junction bases with no gene match: 4. It was patients with CD8+CD57+ cell expansion by flow cytometry who were chosen for sequencing. Whole-study findings and limits: Roughly 30 sequences, all CD8+ CDR3, were shared between patients and controls.

Using genomic DNA as the template, TCR beta VDJ and CDR3 profiling was carried out. Each CDR3 protein gets one entry after TCRdb re-called the reads with MiXCR. The data contain a few hundred thousand distinct CDR3 sequences, approximately 33% of them singletons. This TCR was recovered from a human donor with aplastic anemia. The chain uses TRBV28 and TRBJ2-7, with 8 nucleotides matching TRBD2. Sequencing was performed on sorted CD4+, CD8+, or CD8+CD57+ T cells (not recorded which) from PBMCs. CDR3 DNA sequence: TGTGCCAGCACAGAGCGGGAGCCCTACGAGCAGTACTTC. Protein: CASTEREPYEQYF.